This TCR beta chain was identified in a study of regulatory T cells in long-lasting Graves disease. Study observations and caveats: TRBV28, TRBJ1-2 and TRBJ2-5 were favored in persistent disease. Persistent Graves' patients showed less TCR diversity than newly diagnosed ones.

The table lists this clonotype with many counts. Its antigen is still unknown. TCR beta libraries were built with iRepertoire HTBI primers and Arm-PCR of CDR3 regions. TCRdb reprocessed the multiplex PCR reads via MiXCR and lists one record per CDR3 protein. The profile shows approximately 300,000 distinct CDR3 sequences, about a sixth of them singletons. Time point: newly diagnosed GD, antithyroid drugs for less than 3 months. Scientists built the TCR library using RNA that was extracted from PBMCs. The CDR3 spans 15 residues. Germline CDR1 reads MDHEN; CDR2 reads SYDVKM. Unmatched junction bases numbered 10, after V lost 6 bases and J lost 3 bases.

The chain couples TRBV28 to TRBJ1-1; TRBD1 aligns across 7 bases. The clonotype originates from a female donor with Graves disease. The sample consisted of peripheral blood mononuclear cells (PBMCs), taken at new diagnosis, from a patient treated with antithyroid drugs. DNA of the CDR3: TGTGCCAGCAGCCCCTACGGGACAGACTACACTGAAGCTTTCTTT. This sequence encodes CASSPYGTDYTEAFF.